This T cell receptor beta chain emerged from a study of T-cell reconstitution after alpha-beta-depleted transplantation in children. Overall study results and limits: By about two months after transplant, alpha-beta T cells reportedly arose from several hundred graft clones that had expanded. The authors attributed T-cell counts and diversity one year after transplant mostly to newly produced T cells. Several patients had high TCRbeta diversity at day 60; it came from surviving recipient T cells and thymic progenitors.

Deletions cut 6 bases from V and 8 bases from J, with 11 bases between. The CDR3 extends over 12 amino acids. CDR1 is MNHEY, CDR2 SVGAGI, per germline. Note on this clonotype: As yet, its antigen is unknown.

Library preparation (for TCRbeta) was performed with unique molecular identifiers. TCRdb independently ran MiXCR on the PCR reads; one entry per CDR3 protein. Counted here are about 250,000 distinct CDR3 sequences, roughly a quarter occurring once; the ten biggest clones make up about 5%. The source is a female patient aged 2 to 10 who had a stem cell transplant for congenital amegakaryocytic thrombocytopenia, so the T cells may come from the graft donor. The sequencing here drew on PBMCs, mostly from graft donor cells, taken 360 days after TCRalphabeta/CD19-depleted stem cell transplant. The chain links TRBV6-5 to TRBJ2-1; the D is unclear. CDR3 region: CASSSGPHEQFF. The CDR3 DNA follows: TGTGCCAGCAGCTCGGGCCCCCATGAGCAGTTCTTC.